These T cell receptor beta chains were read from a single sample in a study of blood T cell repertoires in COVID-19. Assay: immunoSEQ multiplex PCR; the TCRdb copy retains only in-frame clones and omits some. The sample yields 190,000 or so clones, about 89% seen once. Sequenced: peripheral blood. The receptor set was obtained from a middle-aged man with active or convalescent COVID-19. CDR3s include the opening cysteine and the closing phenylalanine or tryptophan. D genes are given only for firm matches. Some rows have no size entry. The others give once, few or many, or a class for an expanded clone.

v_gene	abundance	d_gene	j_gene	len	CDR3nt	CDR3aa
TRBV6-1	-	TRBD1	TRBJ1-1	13	TGTGCCAGCAGTGATCTGCAGGGGGCAGAAGCTTTCTTT	CASSDLQGAEAFF
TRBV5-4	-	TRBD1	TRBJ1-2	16	TGTGCCAGCAGCTTCGACAGGGAGCGCTGGAACTATGGCTACACCTTC	CASSFDRERWNYGYTF
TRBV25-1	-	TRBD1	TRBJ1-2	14	TGTGCCAGCAGTGAATTGGGACAGGGTTATGGCTACACCTTC	CASSELGQGYGYTF
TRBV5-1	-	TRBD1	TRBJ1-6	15	TGCGCCAGCAGCCCGACCGGGACAGCTAATTCACCCCTCCACTTT	CASSPTGTANSPLHF
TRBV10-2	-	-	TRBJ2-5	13	TGCGCCAGCAGCCCTACTAGGGGGGAGACCCAGTACTTC	CASSPTRGETQYF
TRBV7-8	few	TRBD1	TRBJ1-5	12	TGTGCCAGCAGCTTAGACAGGGGGCCCCAGCATTTT	CASSLDRGPQHF
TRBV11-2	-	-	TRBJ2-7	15	TGTGCCAGCAGCCCAGGACTGGAGGGGTATGCCGAGCAGTACTTC	CASSPGLEGYAEQYF
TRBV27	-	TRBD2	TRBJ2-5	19	TGTGCCAGCAGTCGACTTAGCGGGGGGACTTTTGCACGGGGAGAGACCCAGTACTTC	CASSRLSGGTFARGETQYF
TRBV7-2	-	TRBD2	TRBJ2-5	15	TGTGCCAGCAGCTTACAAGCGGGGGGGTCAGAGACCCAGTACTTC	CASSLQAGGSETQYF
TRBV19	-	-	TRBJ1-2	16	TGTGCCAGTAGTGTCCGGGATTACAAAGCTAACTATGGCTACACCTTC	CASSVRDYKANYGYTF
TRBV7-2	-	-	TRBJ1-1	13	TGTGCCAGCAGCTTAGACAGGGACACTGAAGCTTTCTTT	CASSLDRDTEAFF
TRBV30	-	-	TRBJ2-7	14	TGTGCCTGGGGGGTCGGAGTCACCCCCTACGAGCAGTACTTC	CAWGVGVTPYEQYF
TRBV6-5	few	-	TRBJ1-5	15	TGTGCCAGCAGACAACAGGGAATTAGCAATCAGCCCCAGCATTTT	CASRQQGISNQPQHF
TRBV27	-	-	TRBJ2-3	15	TGTGCCAGCAGTTTAGACACTAGGTTCACAGATACGCAGTATTTT	CASSLDTRFTDTQYF
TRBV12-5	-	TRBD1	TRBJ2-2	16	TGTGCTAGTGGTCTAAGGGGCGACAGGGCCACCGGGGAGCTGTTTTTT	CASGLRGDRATGELFF
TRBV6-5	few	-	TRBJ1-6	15	TGTGCCAGCAGCCGATCAGGAAACTATAATTCACCCCTCCACTTT	CASSRSGNYNSPLHF
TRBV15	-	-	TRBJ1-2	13	TGTGCCACCAGCGGCTTGCATAACTATGGCTACACCTTC	CATSGLHNYGYTF
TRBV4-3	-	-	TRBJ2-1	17	TGCGCCAGCAGCTCCATGGCGGGGCCCAGCTCCTACAATGAGCAGTTCTTC	CASSSMAGPSSYNEQFF
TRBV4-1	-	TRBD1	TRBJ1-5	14	TGCGCCAGCAGCCCCAGGACAGGGGGTCAGCCCCAGCATTTT	CASSPRTGGQPQHF
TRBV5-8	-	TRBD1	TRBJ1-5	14	TGTGCCAGCAGCCCGACAGGGCCCCATCAGCCCCAGCATTTT	CASSPTGPHQPQHF